The T cell receptor (beta chain) described here comes from a study of shared clonotypes between healthy human individuals. On this clone itself: Other nucleotide sequences from this sample produce the same CDR3.

V lost 2 bases to trimming and J lost 4 bases; unmatched junction nucleotides: 5. The CDR3 sequence is 14 residues long. Germline V gene lookup returns CDR1 MNHEY and CDR2 SVGAGI. Combining CD45RO+ cells with CCR7-negative CD45RA+ TemRA cells gave CD8 memory. Each replicate PCR on the sorted subsets used approximately 180 ng DNA (around 30,000 T cell genomes). This table comes from immunoSEQ multiplex PCR, and its TCRdb copy is limited to in-frame clones, with some not included. The sample contains under 80,000 clones, 50% to 70% of which appear only once. The TCR originated in a young man in good health. Sequencing was carried out using memory CD8+ T cells sorted from blood. The subset denotes: CD45RO+ cells pooled with CCR7-negative TemRA cells. The chain uses TRBV6-5 and TRBJ2-7; 7 nucleotides match TRBD2. The CDR3 loop reads CASSYGTGGYEQYF. The CDR3 bases are TGTGCCAGCAGTTACGGGACGGGGGGTTACGAGCAGTACTTC.